This TCR beta chain was captured by sequencing in a study of blood T cell repertoires in COVID-19. Study summary: Acute and convalescent COVID-19 specimens originated in the United States, Italy and Spain.

The CDR3 runs to 14 residues. The V end was cut by 7 bases, the J end by 4 bases, with 17 bases between. Germline values: CDR1 SNHLY, CDR2 FYNNEI. Those enrolled in Seattle joined during active infection and were followed longitudinally afterward. Per the original data handling: Reference gene primer amplification gave estimated nucleated cell counts. Here immunoSEQ multiplex PCR was the method, and the copy in TCRdb shows in-frame clones only, minus some. The DNA was the basis for D and trimming; V, J and clone size are from that table. The table lists approximately 150,000 clones, just under 85% of them singletons, with around 2.9% in the top ten.

Sequencing was performed on peripheral blood. V and J are TRBV2 and TRBJ2-7, with D uncertain. The clonotype was recovered from a woman aged 80 or older with COVID-19, enrolled during active disease. The CDR3: CASISPERWYEQYF. For the CDR3, the DNA is TGTGCCAGCATTTCCCCTGAGAGATGGTACGAGCAGTACTTC.